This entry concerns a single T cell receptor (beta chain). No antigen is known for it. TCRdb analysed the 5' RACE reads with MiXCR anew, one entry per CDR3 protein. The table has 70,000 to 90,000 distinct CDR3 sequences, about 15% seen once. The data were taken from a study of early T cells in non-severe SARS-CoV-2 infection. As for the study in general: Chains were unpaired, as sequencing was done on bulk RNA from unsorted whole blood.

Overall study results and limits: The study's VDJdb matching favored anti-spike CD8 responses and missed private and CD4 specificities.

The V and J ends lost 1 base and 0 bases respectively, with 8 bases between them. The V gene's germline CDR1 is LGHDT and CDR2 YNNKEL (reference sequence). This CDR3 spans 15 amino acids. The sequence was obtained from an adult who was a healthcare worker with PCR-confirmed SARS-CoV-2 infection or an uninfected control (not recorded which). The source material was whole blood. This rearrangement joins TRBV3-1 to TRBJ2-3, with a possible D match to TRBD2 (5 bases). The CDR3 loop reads CASSQVEGSTDTQYF. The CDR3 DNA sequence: TGTGCCAGCAGCCAAGTAGAGGGAAGCACAGATACGCAGTATTTT.